This T cell receptor beta chain was captured in a study of CD4+ T cells in melanoma. Study conclusions and caveats: CD8+ T cell, macrophage and B cell function reportedly correlated with neoantigen-specific CD4+ T cells. Reportedly, melanoma neoantigen-specific CD4+ T cells showed varied differentiation states.

Some clones are missing from TCRdb's copy, which holds only in-frame ones; the method was immunoSEQ multiplex PCR. Seen here are 13,000 to 15,000 clones, approximately 88% observed once, and the top ten hold about 6.6%. The ends were cut back, 4 bases at V and 4 bases at J, with 20 bases in the middle. The CDR3 sequence is 16 residues long. CDR1 SGHDT and CDR2 YYEEEE come from the germline V gene. Notes on this clone: Its specificity is not known.

The sequence derives from a human donor with melanoma. Sequencing was done on a sample of cells from a culture (not recorded whether cultured in vitro). The chain combines TRBV5-6 with TRBJ1-1; the D gene is possibly TRBD1 (5 bases). DNA for the CDR3: TGTGCCAGCAGCCAAGAAAAGGGACTACCGAGCACTGAAGCTTTCTTT. Protein sequence: CASSQEKGLPSTEAFF. Full variable domain (outside the CDR3, taken from reference TRBV5-6 and TRBJ1-1): DAGVTQSPTHLIKTRGQQVTLRCSPKSGHDTVSWYQQALGQGPQFIFQYYEEEERQRGNFPDRFSGHQFPNYSSELNVNALLLGDSALYLCASSQEKGLPSTEAFFGQGTRLTVV.